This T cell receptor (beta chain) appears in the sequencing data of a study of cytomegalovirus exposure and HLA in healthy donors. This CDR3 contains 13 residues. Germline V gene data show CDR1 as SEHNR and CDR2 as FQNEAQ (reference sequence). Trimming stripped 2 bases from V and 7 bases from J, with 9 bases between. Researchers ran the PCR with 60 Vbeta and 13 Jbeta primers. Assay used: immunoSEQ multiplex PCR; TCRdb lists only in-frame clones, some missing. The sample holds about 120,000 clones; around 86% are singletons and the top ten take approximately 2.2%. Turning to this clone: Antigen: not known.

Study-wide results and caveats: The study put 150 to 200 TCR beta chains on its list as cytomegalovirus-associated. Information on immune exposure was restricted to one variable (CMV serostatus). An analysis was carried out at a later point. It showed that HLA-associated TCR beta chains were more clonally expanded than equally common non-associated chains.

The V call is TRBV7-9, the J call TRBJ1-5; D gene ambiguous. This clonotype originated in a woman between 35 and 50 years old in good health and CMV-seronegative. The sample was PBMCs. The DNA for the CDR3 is TGTGCCAGCAGCTTAACCGGGAACCAGCCCCAGCATTTT. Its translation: CASSLTGNQPQHF. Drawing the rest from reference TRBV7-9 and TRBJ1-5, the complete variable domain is DTGVSQNPRHKITKRGQNVTFRCDPISEHNRLYWYRQTLGQGPEFLTYFQNEAQLEKSRLLSDRFSAERPKGSFSTLEIQRTEQGDSAMYLCASSLTGNQPQHFGDGTRLSIL.